The clone carrying this TCR beta chain occurred a few times. Its specificity is not known. These data belong to a study of T-cell reconstitution after alpha-beta-depleted transplantation in children. Findings and limits, study-wide: Alpha-beta T cells present about two months after transplant were reported to originate from several hundred expanded graft clones. Surviving recipient T cells and thymic progenitors underlay high day-60 TCRbeta diversity in some patients. T-cell counts and diversity at one year post-transplant came mainly from newly produced T cells.

The CDR3 consists of 11 residues. Germline loops: CDR1 MNHEY, CDR2 SVGEGT. V was cut by 7 bases and J by 8 bases, with 9 bases left in between. This sample's TCRbeta library carried unique molecular identifier barcodes. TCRdb called the PCR reads again in MiXCR, with one record for every CDR3 protein. The repertoire holds some 350,000 distinct CDR3 sequences, with 15% to 20% as singletons. The material sequenced was PBMCs, mostly from graft donor cells, taken 360 days after TCRalphabeta/CD19-depleted stem cell transplant. The chain couples TRBV6-2 or TRBV6-3 to TRBJ2-1; D uncertain. The origin of this receptor is a male patient aged 2-15 years who had a stem cell transplant for acute lymphoblastic leukemia, so the T cells may come from the graft donor. The chain's CDR3 is CASTRRDEQFF. CDR3 DNA sequence: TGTGCCAGCACAAGAAGGGATGAGCAGTTCTTC.